The entry below gives a single TCR beta chain sequence along with its context. Its binding antigen is unknown. There are no base qualities to consult, and no much larger clone falls within one base. The High Capacity cDNA Reverse Transcription Kit was used to reverse transcribe all of the isolated RNA, meaning that expressed TCRB transcripts were what got sequenced. Naive, central memory and regulatory T cell samples underwent deep immunoSEQ sequencing, averaging about 3.57 million total reads per sample. Sorted cells were lysed in RLT buffer, and RNA was extracted using DNase-treated RNeasy Micro or Mini kits according to cell number. To prevent cross-contamination, every cell subset was processed on its own, while patient and healthy donor samples were processed together. The immunoSEQ multiplex PCR was used to amplify TCRB sequences from cDNA, generating 87-bp fragments that spanned the CDR3 region. Sequencing of the amplicons was performed on the Illumina HiSeq platform. Processing in the source paper ran as follows. Synthetic template baselines were used to correct PCR bias computationally, reads within Hamming distance 2 were collapsed, and singletons that could not be merged were discarded. Reads were aligned against IMGT so that V, D and J genes, CDR3 length and insertions or deletions at six rearrangement sites could be assigned. Within each subset, clonotype counts were normalized to sorted cell number, after which true diversity and Gini coefficients were computed with the tcR R package. The overlap coefficient, calculated on TCRB nucleotide sequences, was used to quantify repertoire sharing. TCRdb obtained this table from immuneACCESS and retained in-frame rearrangements with V and J assigned. These tables miss some clones; where compared with another copy, unresolved V genes account for less than half of the shortfall, and the remainder is unexplained. The V and J calls and clone size were taken over from that table, and D and trimming were inferred from the DNA. The sample profile shows 130,000 to 150,000 clones; less than 9% of them were found once. Clones ranked in the top ten supply 1.4% of the sample.

The data belong to a study of beta chain features in type 1 diabetes (dated by TCRdb to the late 2010s). For context, the study as a whole: Mean age, gender distribution, total cell number and subset yield were not different between patients and healthy donors. A total of 100 million to 110 million sorted cells were examined across all samples, and a strong correlation was observed between cell number per subset and RNA yield. The study compared TCRB repertoires of sorted circulating CD4+ T cell subsets between recently diagnosed type 1 diabetes patients and matched healthy donors. Whereas all 30 or so donors provided naive and central memory subsets, regulatory and stem cell-like memory subsets were isolated from just 8 patients and about 8 healthy donors. What the authors observed across the whole study: HLA sub-analyses involved small numbers of individuals, so any influence of HLA type on TCRB rearrangement remained unresolved. Because cDNA rather than genomic DNA was sequenced, highly expressing activated cells could have been over-represented, although no difference in activation and CD3 levels was found between groups. PCR may preferentially amplify shorter templates, but because patient and control samples were amplified and corrected together, any resulting skew would affect both groups equally. At VDJ recombination sites, patients with type 1 diabetes made fewer insertions and deleted more nucleotides, a pattern implying thymic rearrangement abnormalities. Naive, central memory and regulatory TCRB repertoires appeared to be more similar among patients than among healthy donors. A moderate but significant shortening of TCRB CDR3 length was observed in type 1 diabetes patients in all four CD4+ subsets.

Trimming removed 5 bases from V and 7 bases from J, leaving 15 bases between the germline ends. Via the germline V gene (reference sequence), CDR1 is MNHEY and CDR2 SMNVEV. There are 13 amino acids in the CDR3, from cysteine to phenylalanine inclusive. The read is trimmed to its CDR3 DNA, 39 bases read in frame from base 1. Each donor gave one peripheral blood draw, around 100 mL on average, collected into heparinised tubes. Naive, central memory, regulatory and stem cell-like memory CD4+ T cells were sorted on a BD FACSAria II using a panel including CD45RO, CCR7, CD25, CD127, CD95 and CD27. All sorted populations exceeded 98% purity. PBMCs were isolated right away by Lymphoprep density gradient centrifugation and were stained directly, without culture. To minimize batch effects, samples were stained and sorted in pairs, one healthy donor with one patient per experiment.

This clonotype was sampled from a woman between 25 and 40 years old in good health. Sequenced material: central memory CD4+ T cells from blood. This chain is built from TRBV27 and TRBJ2-7, and perhaps TRBD1 as D gene, on 5 matching bases. The CDR3 in this case is CASSPHDPGEQYF. The DNA is as follows: TGTGCCAGCAGTCCCCATGATCCAGGGGAGCAGTACTTC.